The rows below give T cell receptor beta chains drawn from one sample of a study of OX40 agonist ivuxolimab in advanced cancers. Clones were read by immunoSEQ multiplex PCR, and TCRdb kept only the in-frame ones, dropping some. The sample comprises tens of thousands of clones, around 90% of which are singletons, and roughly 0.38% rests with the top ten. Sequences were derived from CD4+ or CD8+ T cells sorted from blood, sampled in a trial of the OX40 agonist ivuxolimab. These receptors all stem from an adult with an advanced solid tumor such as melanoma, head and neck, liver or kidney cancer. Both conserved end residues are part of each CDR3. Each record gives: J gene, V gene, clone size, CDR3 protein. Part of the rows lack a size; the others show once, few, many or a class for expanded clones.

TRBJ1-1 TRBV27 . CASSPTRVTTEAFF
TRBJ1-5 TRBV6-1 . CASSEAAGSNQPQHF
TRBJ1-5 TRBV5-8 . CASRGTTYQPQHF
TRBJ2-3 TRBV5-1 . CASSLAQTSGTTDTQYF
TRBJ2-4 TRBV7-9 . CASSSDTTKNIQYF
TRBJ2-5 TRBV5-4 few CASSPGGARGAQETQYF
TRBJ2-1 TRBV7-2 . CASSLIQEQFF
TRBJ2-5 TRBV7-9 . CASSRGDRAQETQYF
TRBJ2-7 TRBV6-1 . CASRASPGAGEQYF
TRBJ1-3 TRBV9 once CASREGQGQGNTIYF
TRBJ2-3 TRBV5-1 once CASSPPYLAGGTDTQYF
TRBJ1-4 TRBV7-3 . CASSPQGANEKLFF
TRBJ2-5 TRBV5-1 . CASSVQTGHQETQYF
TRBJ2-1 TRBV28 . CASSTTVYNEQFF
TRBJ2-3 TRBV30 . CAWTELTDTQYF
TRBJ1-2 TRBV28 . CASTKGGDRGIFSNGYTF
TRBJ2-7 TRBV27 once CASSLRLAGLGEQYF
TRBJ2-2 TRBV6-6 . CASSFLSNTGELFF
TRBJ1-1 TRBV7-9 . CASSPRAGEAFF
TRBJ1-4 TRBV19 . CASSIGQILTEKLFF
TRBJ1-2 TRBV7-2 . CASSFDRDYGYTF
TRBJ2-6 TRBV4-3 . CASSQDRGAPGADVLTF
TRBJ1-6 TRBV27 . CASSFGAYNSPLHF
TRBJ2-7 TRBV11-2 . CASSLDDRGPYEQYF
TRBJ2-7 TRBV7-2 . CASSGQGQGYEQYF
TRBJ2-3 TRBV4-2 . CATGTSGSDTQYF
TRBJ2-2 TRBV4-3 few CASSQEPGQGALTGELFF
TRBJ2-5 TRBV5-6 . CASSLITGFLGQETQYF
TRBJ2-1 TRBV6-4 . CASSDSVSINFNEQFF
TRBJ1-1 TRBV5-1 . CASSLDRPDTEAFF
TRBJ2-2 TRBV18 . CASSPQGVSNTGELFF
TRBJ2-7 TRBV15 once CATSRAGGGTYEQYF
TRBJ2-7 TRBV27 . CATTGRGYEQYF
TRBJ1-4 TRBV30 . CAWSVGAGATNEKLFF
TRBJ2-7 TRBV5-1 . CASSLGAYEQYF
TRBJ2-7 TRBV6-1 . CASGGANSYEQYF
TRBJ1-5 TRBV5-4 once CASSLAGTDSNQPQHF
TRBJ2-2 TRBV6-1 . CASSEMGYGELFF
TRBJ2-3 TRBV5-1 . CASSDGTSGSTDTQYF
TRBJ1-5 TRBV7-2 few CASSLNRNSNQPQHF
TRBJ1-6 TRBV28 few CATLDRGLSPLHF
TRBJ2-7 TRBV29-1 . CSVGGLAGVDEQYF
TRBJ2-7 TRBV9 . CASSVGRSSGAHEQYF
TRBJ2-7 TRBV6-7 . CASRGEQYF
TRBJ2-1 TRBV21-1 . CASSKNTLAELNDHEQFF
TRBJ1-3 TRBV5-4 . CASSPQGSGNTIYF
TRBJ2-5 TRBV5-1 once CASSLVQETQYF
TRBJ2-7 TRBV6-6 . CASSYLASGPSGEQYF
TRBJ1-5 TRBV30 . CAWSVSTYQPQHF
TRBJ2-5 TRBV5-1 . CASSLSGGEAETQYF
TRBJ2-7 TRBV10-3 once CAISDRQGALTYEQYF
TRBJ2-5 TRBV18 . CASSPLGGGETQYF